The 21 T cell receptor beta chains below all came from one sample that was sequenced in a study of T cells in women clearing cervical HPV infection. Libraries were prepared by immunoSEQ multiplex PCR; TCRdb keeps only in-frame clonotypes and omits some of them. The sample has roughly 8,300 clones; the top ten hold approximately 8%. Sample: blood buffy coat. The receptors originated from a woman between 18 and 75 years old with a cervical HPV16 infection that either progressed to CIN3+ or cleared (not recorded which).

By frequency, this clone registers medium-sized (0.01 to 0.1%). Coverage ceases 3 residues before the CDR3 finishes, and the germline J gene fills in the end. V and J are TRBV6-2 or TRBV6-3 and TRBJ2-5; tentatively, D is TRBD1 (6 bases). Per germline, CDR1 MNHEY and CDR2 SVGEGT. Trimming pared 3 bases from V and 4 bases from J, leaving 15 bases between. This CDR3 contains 15 residues. The CDR3 sequence: CASSYAPGVGETQYF. Incomplete CDR3 DNA: TGTGCCAGCAGTTATGCTCCAGGGGTGGGAGAGACC.

As regards this clone: The sequenced fragment ends 3 residues before the CDR3 boundary, so the rest is inferred from the germline J gene. This chain joins TRBV19 and TRBJ2-7, with unresolved D. The CDR3 has 12 residues. The V end was cut by 6 bases, the J end by 4 bases, with 10 bases between. Germline V gene lookup returns CDR1 LNHDA and CDR2 SQIVND (reference sequence). CDR3 DNA, as far as it was read: TGTGCCAGTAGCCAAACAAGATACGAG. Translation gives CASSQTRYE. The whole CDR3 sequence is CASSQTRYEQYF.

CDR3 bases read: TGTGCCAGCAGTCCAGACAGGGGTACCACAGATACG. Translated: CASSPDRGTTDT. The CDR3 in full is CASSPDRGTTDTQYF. The J gene is TRBJ2-3, the V gene TRBV2, with 8 bases identical to TRBD1. The CDR3 goes on 3 residues after the read ends, and that part is filled in from the germline J gene. The CDR3 runs to 15 residues. Germline V CDR1 and CDR2: SNHLY, FYNNEI. V lost 5 bases to trimming and J lost 2 bases; unmatched junction nucleotides: 6.

This clone is deemed medium-sized (0.01 to 0.1%) by its frequency. The sequenced fragment ends 3 residues before the CDR3 boundary, so the rest is inferred from the germline J gene. J is TRBJ2-7 and V is TRBV7-9; D gene uncertain. Germline-derived CDR1 and CDR2 are SEHNR and FQNEAQ (reference sequence). The CDR3 contains 12 residues. Trimming shortened V by 5 bases and J by 2 bases, and 7 bases separated the two germline ends. Here the CDR3 reads CASSPTPYEQYF. The CDR3 bases that were read are TGTGCCAGCAGCCCTACGCCCTACGAG.

About this clone: The read terminates 3 residues before the CDR3 end, so the remaining end is supplied by the germline J gene. The genes are TRBV20-1 and TRBJ1-2; D is unclear. The CDR3 is made up of 13 amino acids. Germline V gene sequence: CDR1 DFQATT, CDR2 SNEGSKA (reference sequence). The CDR3 bases that were read are TGCAGTGCTACCCCCAGGCATCCTATGGAC. Protein product: CSATPRHPMD. The whole CDR3 is CSATPRHPMDYTF.

A word on this clone: The sequence runs out 3 residues before the end of the CDR3; the remainder is reconstructed from the germline J gene. V gene TRBV19 combines with J gene TRBJ1-4; D unresolved. Per the germline V gene, CDR1 is LNHDA and CDR2 is SQIVND (reference sequence). V was pared by 3 bases and J by 8 bases, with 7 bases between. This CDR3 contains 12 residues. The CDR3 spells CASSMIREKLFF. The sequenced CDR3 bases are TGTGCCAGTAGTATGATACGGGAAAAA.

A word on this clone: The CDR3 end falls 3 residues outside the read, so it is completed with the germline J gene. This sequence joins TRBV5-1 and TRBJ1-1, with a possible D match to TRBD1 (6 bases). V lost 1 base and J lost 7, with 20 bases in between. CDR1 and CDR2 (germline): SGHRS, YFSETQ. The CDR3 has 16 amino acids. The CDR3 spells CASSLFGTGTTFEAFF. The CDR3 bases that were read are TGCGCCAGCAGCTTGTTTGGAACCGGGACAACATTTGAA. The entire variable domain, with the rest obtained from reference TRBV5-1 and TRBJ1-1, is as follows: KAGVTQTPRYLIKTRGQQVTLSCSPISGHRSVSWYQQTPGQGLQFLFEYFSETQRNKGNFPGRFSGRQFSNSRSEMNVSTLELGDSALYLCASSLFGTGTTFEAFFGQGTRLTVV.

This clone shows up as medium-sized by frequency. The read ends 3 residues early relative to the CDR3; the germline J gene fills the gap. This chain connects TRBV5-1 to TRBJ1-1; D perhaps matches TRBD1 (6 bases). The CDR3 totals 15 residues. The germline V gene has CDR1 SGHRS and CDR2 YFSETQ. The V end lost 5 bases, the J end lost 1 base, and 15 bases lay between the germline ends. CDR3 sequence reads: CASRTQGSKNTEAFF. CDR3 DNA (partial): TGCGCCAGCAGGACTCAGGGGTCTAAGAACACTGAA.

By frequency, this clone is medium-sized (0.01 to 0.1%). Read sequence stops 3 residues before the CDR3 end, and the germline J gene provides the missing end. The chain is built from TRBV7-2 and TRBJ1-2; 7 bases are shared with TRBD1. The CDR3 has 14 amino acids. V lost 2 bases and J lost 2; bases outside the gene matches: 2. The germline gives CDR1 SGHTA, CDR2 FQGNSA. CDR3 in amino acids: CASSLRDRNYGYTF. Partial CDR3 DNA: TGTGCCAGCAGCTTACGGGACAGAAACTATGGC.

Its frequency marks this clone as medium-sized. The sequenced fragment ends 3 residues before the CDR3 boundary, so the rest is inferred from the germline J gene. V gene TRBV29-1 combines with J gene TRBJ2-2; 8 bases fit TRBD2. V dropped 3 bases and J dropped 5; count of bases not matched to a gene: 11. Germline V CDR1 and CDR2: SQVTM, ANQGSEA. This CDR3 spans 16 amino acids. The covered CDR3 bases are TGCAGCGTTGATGGTGCAGGGGCGGGGGGTACCGGGGAG. Amino acid sequence: CSVDGAGAGGTGE. The whole CDR3 sequence reads CSVDGAGAGGTGELFF.

Its frequency marks this clone as medium-sized. The read comes to an end 3 residues before the CDR3 does, leaving the germline J gene to fill in the end. The chain combines TRBV5-1 with TRBJ1-6; tentative D call: TRBD1 (5 bases). V lost 0 bases, J lost 9 bases, and 13 bases lay in between. The length of the CDR3 is 15 residues. Germline CDR1 SGHRS, CDR2 YFSETQ. The sequenced CDR3 bases are TGCGCCAGCAGCTTGGAGTCAGGGATCGGTTCACCC. This translates into CASSLESGIGSP. The CDR3 as a whole reads CASSLESGIGSPLHF.

Concerning this clone: The read ends 3 residues before the CDR3 terminus; that terminus is restored from the germline J gene. This chain connects TRBV19 to TRBJ1-3, with a weak D call TRBD1 (5 bases). CDR3 size: 14 residues. V was shortened by 6 bases and J by 0 bases, with 9 bases between the two germline ends. CDR1 is LNHDA and CDR2 is SQIVND in the germline V gene (reference sequence). CDR3 amino acids: CASRTDFSGNTIYF. The part of the CDR3 DNA that was read is TGTGCCAGTAGGACAGACTTCTCTGGAAACACC.

Notes on this clone: The read halts 3 residues ahead of the CDR3 end, with the missing end drawn from the germline J gene. The chain uses TRBV6-1 and TRBJ2-3, with 8 bases fitting TRBD1. CDR1 is MNHNS, CDR2 SASEGT, per germline. This CDR3 contains 15 residues. The part of the CDR3 DNA that was read is TGTGCCAGCAGTGAAGCGGGACAGGCGCAAGAGACG. This translates into CASSEAGQAQET. The entire CDR3 reads CASSEAGQAQETQYF.

As regards this clone: The CDR3 extends 3 residues past the end of the read, so its final part is completed from the germline J gene. The V gene is TRBV19, the J gene TRBJ1-2, with 7 nucleotides matching TRBD1. Germline V CDR1 and CDR2: LNHDA, SQIVND (reference sequence). The CDR3 extends over 16 amino acids. Trimming removed 7 bases from V and 6 bases from J; junction bases left unmatched: 17. CDR3 DNA (partial): TGTGCCAGTACCACCTTTAGCAGGGGGTATAAGGATGGC. Its translation: CASTTFSRGYKDG. The whole CDR3 protein is CASTTFSRGYKDGYTF.

As regards this clone: From the germline J gene comes the end of the CDR3, since the read stops 3 residues before it. The chain couples TRBV6-2 or TRBV6-3 to TRBJ1-2, with D tentatively TRBD1 (5 bases). Germline CDR1 MNHEY, CDR2 SVGEGT. V shed 7 bases and J shed 0 bases, with 15 bases lying between them. CDR3 length: 15 amino acids. The CDR3: CASTPGAPPNYGYTF. CDR3 DNA (partial): TGTGCCAGCACCCCTGGGGCACCTCCTAACTATGGC.

This clone registers medium-sized by frequency. The read ends 3 residues before the CDR3 terminus; that terminus is restored from the germline J gene. The V call is TRBV12-5, the J call TRBJ2-7, with a possible D match to TRBD2 (5 bases). The CDR3 has 13 residues. The V gene lost 2 bases and the J gene lost 2 bases, with 7 bases spanning the gap. The germline CDR1 and CDR2 sequences are LGHNT and FRNRAP. CDR3 DNA, as far as it was read: TGTGCTAGTGGTTTGAGAGGGCCCTACGAG. Amino acid sequence: CASGLRGPYE. The entire CDR3 protein is CASGLRGPYEQYF.

With regard to this clone: The read terminates 3 residues ahead of where the CDR3 ends, so the germline J gene completes it. This chain links TRBV5-1 with TRBJ2-7; D uncertain. The CDR3 runs 13 residues. V shed 0 bases and J shed 6 bases, with 10 bases lying between them. Per the germline V gene, CDR1 is SGHRS and CDR2 is YFSETQ. CDR3 residues: CASSLDITGEQYF. The covered CDR3 bases are TGCGCCAGCAGCTTGGATATCACGGGCGAG. Looking up the rest from reference TRBV5-1 and TRBJ2-7 gives the full variable domain: KAGVTQTPRYLIKTRGQQVTLSCSPISGHRSVSWYQQTPGQGLQFLFEYFSETQRNKGNFPGRFSGRQFSNSRSEMNVSTLELGDSALYLCASSLDITGEQYFGPGTRLTVT.

As for this clone: The read is 3 residues too short to cover the CDR3 end, so that end is filled in from the germline J gene. J is TRBJ1-4 and V is TRBV5-1, with D possibly matching TRBD1 (6 bases). CDR1 is SGHRS and CDR2 is YFSETQ in the germline V gene. The CDR3 is made up of 15 amino acids. V was clipped by 0 bases and J by 8 bases, with 14 bases between them. Here the CDR3 reads CASSLDLGAREKLFF. CDR3 DNA (partial): TGCGCCAGCAGCTTGGACCTGGGGGCGCGAGAAAAA.

A word on this clone: The CDR3 is cut off 3 residues early in the read; its end comes from the germline J gene. The chain employs TRBV7-9 and TRBJ1-6, with 9 positions matching TRBD1. The germline V gene has CDR1 SEHNR and CDR2 FQNEAQ (reference sequence). This CDR3 is built from 15 residues. J lost 6 bases, V lost 5 bases, and 5 bases had no gene match. The part of the CDR3 DNA that was read is TGTGCCAGCAGCGCTGGGACAGGGACTAATTCACCC. This gives the protein CASSAGTGTNSP. The full CDR3 protein reads CASSAGTGTNSPLHF.

A remark on this clone: The read ends 3 residues before the CDR3 terminus; that terminus is restored from the germline J gene. The J gene is TRBJ2-1, the V gene TRBV6-2 or TRBV6-3; 7 positions match TRBD1. The V segment lost 4 bases and the J segment 6 bases; nucleotides outside the gene matches: 6. The CDR3 spans 14 residues. Germline CDR1 and CDR2: MNHEY and SVGEGT. CDR3 DNA (partial): TGTGCCAGCAGTTCACAGGGGAAGGTCAATGAG. Its translation is CASSSQGKVNE. The complete CDR3 reads CASSSQGKVNEQFF.

On this clone itself: The CDR3 extends 3 residues past the end of the read, so its final part is completed from the germline J gene. This chain joins TRBV5-1 and TRBJ2-7; 7 nucleotides agree with TRBD2. Germline values: CDR1 SGHRS, CDR2 YFSETQ. Germline trimming cut 4 bases from V and 2 bases from J; bases unmatched to any gene: 9. The CDR3 covers 15 residues. The sequenced CDR3 bases are TGCGCCAGCAGCAGACTAGCTGGAGACACCTACGAG. This gives the protein CASSRLAGDTYE. In full, the CDR3 is CASSRLAGDTYEQYF.